The rows below give T cell receptor beta chains drawn from one sample of a study of response to subunit inactivated influenza vaccine. TCRdb re-called the RT-PCR reads with MiXCR, one entry per CDR3 protein. This table holds 500,000 or so distinct CDR3 sequences, 9.5% to 12% found once. The sequencing used PBMCs from blood, collected 45 days after vaccination. These receptors originate from a man between 50 and 59 years old who received an inactivated influenza vaccine. CDR3s include the opening cysteine and the closing phenylalanine or tryptophan. D genes are given only for firm matches. Size is stated for part of the rows, as once, few or many counts, or as a class when the clone is expanded.

>few|TRBV20-1|.|TRBJ2-5
TGCAGTGCTACTATGGACTTTGGGGACCAGTACTTC
CSATMDFGDQYF
>.|TRBV10-3|.|TRBJ2-5
TGTGCCATCAACCACGGGACGCAACAAGAGACCCAGTACTTC
CAINHGTQQETQYF
>.|TRBV6-2/TRBV6-3|TRBD1|TRBJ1-4
TGTGCCAGCAGTCCGGGACAGGGGTCTGCAACTAATGAAAAACTGTTTTTT
CASSPGQGSATNEKLFF
>.|TRBV9|TRBD2|TRBJ2-2
TGTGCCAGCAGCTCCGCTAGCGGGGGGACCTACACCGGGGAGCTGTTTTTT
CASSSASGGTYTGELFF
>.|TRBV12-3/TRBV12-4|.|TRBJ1-1
TGTGCCAGCAGTTTAGCCAGGGGTCTCACTGAAGCTTTCTTT
CASSLARGLTEAFF
>.|TRBV28|TRBD1|TRBJ2-2
TGTGCCAGCAGCCTGACAGGGGGCTATGACACCGGGGAGCTGTTTTTT
CASSLTGGYDTGELFF
>many|TRBV10-3|.|TRBJ1-1
TGTGCCATCAGTGGGTACTTGAACACTGAAGCTTTCTTT
CAISGYLNTEAFF
>.|TRBV20-1|TRBD2|TRBJ2-5
TGCAGTGCTAGAGATTTAATAGCGGGAGTTGAGACCCAGTACTTC
CSARDLIAGVETQYF
>few|TRBV29-1|.|TRBJ2-7
TGCAGCGTTGAATGGGGGGCCAGACCCTACGAGCAGTACTTC
CSVEWGARPYEQYF
>.|TRBV7-8|TRBD1|TRBJ2-7
TGTGCCAGCAAAGGGACAGGGGGATTCTACGAGCAGTACTTC
CASKGTGGFYEQYF
>.|TRBV18|TRBD2|TRBJ2-1
TGTGCCAGCTCACTCCTAGCGGGTACCTTTTTGAATGAGCAGTTCTTC
CASSLLAGTFLNEQFF
>many|TRBV5-1|.|TRBJ2-5
TGCGCCAGCGCTAAATCGGGGGCAGAGACCCAGTACTTC
CASAKSGAETQYF
>many|TRBV5-1|.|TRBJ2-7
TGCGCCAGCAGCTTGCTAGGGGGGTACTACGAGCAGTACTTC
CASSLLGGYYEQYF
>many|TRBV29-1|TRBD2|TRBJ2-1
TGCAGCGTTCGACTAGCTGGAGGATACAATGAGCAGTTCTTC
CSVRLAGGYNEQFF
>.|TRBV20-1|.|TRBJ1-2
TGCAGTGCTAGGGGGGGGCGATGGGGCTACACCTTC
CSARGGRWGYTF
>few|TRBV9|.|TRBJ2-7
TGTGCCAGCAGCGTAGACGGCAGGGACTACGAGCAGTACTTC
CASSVDGRDYEQYF
>.|TRBV15|.|TRBJ2-6
TGTGCCACCAGCAGAGAACGCAGAGAGGACAACGTCCTGACTTTC
CATSRERREDNVLTF
>few|TRBV21-1|.|TRBJ2-5
TGTGCCAGGAGCTTGGAGGGGCCAAGGGGACTACTAGCGGGGGAAGGAGAGACCCAGTACTTC
CARSLEGPRGLLAGEGETQYF
>many|TRBV12-3/TRBV12-4|.|TRBJ2-7
TGTGCCAGCAGTTCCGGGACATACGCCTACGAGCAGTACTTC
CASSSGTYAYEQYF
>many|TRBV10-3|.|TRBJ2-3
TGTGCCATCAGTGAGTCCCCGTTGGTTAGCGGAAAACAATCCGATACGCAGTATTTT
CAISESPLVSGKQSDTQYF
>.|TRBV27|TRBD1|TRBJ1-2
TGTGCCAGCAGTCCCGGGAGGACAGGGGAGTATGGCTACACCTTC
CASSPGRTGEYGYTF
>many|TRBV6-1|.|TRBJ1-5
TGTGCCAGCAGTGAGAACAGGGCGAGCAATCAGCCCCAGCATTTT
CASSENRASNQPQHF
>.|TRBV5-1|.|TRBJ1-4
TGCGCCAGCAGCTTGTTCGGGACGGATGATAATGAAAAACTGTTTTTT
CASSLFGTDDNEKLFF